This T cell receptor (beta chain) is drawn from a study of shared clonotypes between healthy human individuals (dated by TCRdb to the early 2020s). Regarding the research as a whole: Three men and two women, aged 18 to 49 years, made up the cohort. For each donor, CD4 naive and CD4 memory were each run on three plates, CD8 naive on two plates, and CD8 memory on one plate. To increase sequencing depth and limit assay-specific biases, TCR repertoire library preparation and sequencing were carried out by different laboratories using diverse techniques. Blood TCR repertoires of about 5 healthy adults were deeply sequenced to estimate repertoire size and the extent of clonotype sharing between individuals. Between about 0.8 and 9.5 billion PBMCs per donor were obtained by leukapheresis.

Donors were healthy HIV-negative adults with no recently reported acute infections or vaccinations. All donors were Caucasian adults living in Nashville, Tennessee, USA. CD4+ T cells were enriched by magnetic negative selection, after which naive cells were positively selected on CD45RA and the negative fraction was taken as the memory subset. Blood was collected by leukapheresis, and PBMCs were isolated by Ficoll-Histopaque density gradient centrifugation and then cryopreserved in liquid nitrogen vapor phase. Analytical flow cytometry was used to check the purity and quantity of every magnetically sorted T cell population. Each sorted fraction had its genomic DNA isolated and then quantified by UV absorbance on a Nanodrop 2000c. The CDR3 covers 13 residues, taking in both the cysteine and the phenylalanine. Only CDR3 DNA is held: 39 bases, read in frame from base 1. As encoded in the germline V gene (reference sequence), CDR1 is GTSNPN while CDR2 is SVGIG. V loses 5 bases, J loses 0 bases, and the germline ends lie 10 bases apart.

TCR CDR3 regions were amplified from genomic DNA by multiplex PCR using the deep immunoSEQ assay. For each cell subset, the extracted genomic DNA was distributed evenly across all wells of several immunoSEQ 96-well plates, and each plate served as one replicate. For sorted subsets, each replicate PCR was loaded with 200 to 250 ng genomic DNA, equivalent to 30,000 to 35,000 T cell genomes. Purified libraries were quantified with a Qubit 3.0 fluorometer, sized on a Bioanalyzer 2100, and re-quantified with the KAPA Library Quantification kit. A separate single-read 150-cycle Illumina NextSeq 550 flow cell was used to sequence each immunoSEQ 96-well plate. The original pipeline was this. Because only junctional sequences without quality scores were contained in the immunoSEQ output, filtering matching that applied to full-length reads could not be performed. To assign V/J genes and CDR3, sequences were annotated against IMGT germline references using PyIR, a Python wrapper for IgBLAST v1.9. Reads were filtered out if the reads had weak V/J assignments (E-value above 1e-6), no CDR3, stop codons, out-of-frame junctions, or ambiguous translated residues. V3J clonotypes were defined as sequences sharing the same inferred V gene, J gene, and CDR3 amino acid sequence. To compute the percentage overlap between repertoires, the number of shared unique clonotypes was divided by the size of the smaller repertoire. Richness of each repertoire was evaluated using RTK rarefaction, the Chao1 estimator, and Recon v2.1 estimates of unobserved clonotypes. Generation probabilities were computed with OLGA for all TCRbeta clonotypes obtained by the gDNA method from four donors. Held by TCRdb, this immuneACCESS table contains in-frame sequences only and omits some clones. Under half of the omission traces to an unresolved V gene where checked; the cause of the rest is unknown. The V and J calls and the clone size are those of that table, but D and trimming were determined from the DNA. Counted in this sample were fewer than 2.5 million clones; 93% of them appeared once. 0.36% of the sample is in the top ten clones.

What the work shows at the level of the full study, not this receptor alone: Incomplete sequencing was indicated by rarefaction of sorted-subset datasets, despite the large sequencing depth. Based on pairwise subsampling, the degree of clonotype sharing among donors was expected to be affected by sequencing depth. When four donors were compared, the shared fraction of clonotypes was about 5% for naive CD4, about 4% for naive CD8, 2% to 2.5% for memory CD4, and 0.35% to 0.4% for memory CD8. Larger estimated clonotype richness was generally found for naive subsets than for memory subsets. Clonotypes shared by all four sorted-subset donors showed higher generation probabilities than non-shared clonotypes. Sampling was restricted to blood, and TCR repertoires in tissues likely differ from the TCR repertoires found in blood. The small number of donors limited the genetic and exposure-history diversity represented.

As to this clone: There is no known antigen for this receptor. Base quality data are lacking; no much larger clone is found one base away.

Sequences were obtained from naive CD4+ T cells from PBMCs. This specimen's cell subset or site label, interpreted: CD45RA+ positively selected. This receptor was identified in a man aged 18 to 30 in good health. Some clones in this sample may be carry-over from other donors' samples. Rearrangement joined TRBV30 to TRBJ2-5; the D gene is possibly TRBD2, with 6 bases matching. This receptor has the CDR3 CAWLGDYQETQYF. At the DNA level, the sequence is TGTGCCTGGCTCGGGGACTACCAAGAGACCCAGTACTTC.